Presented here are 26 T cell receptor beta chains from one specimen sequenced in a study of blood T cell repertoires in COVID-19. Sequenced by immunoSEQ multiplex PCR; TCRdb stores in-frame clones only, minus some. The data show approximately 200,000 clones, with about nine tenths seen just once and 3.5% to 5% held by the top ten. Sequencing used peripheral blood. All receptors come from a man aged 50 or older with acute or convalescent COVID-19.

This clone was seen just once. The chain links TRBV6-6 to TRBJ1-5; D is uncertain. Germline lookup yields CDR1 MNHNY and CDR2 SVGAGI (reference sequence). The CDR3 contains 14 residues. The germline V and J ends were trimmed by 0 bases and 3 bases, with 6 bases remaining between them. The CDR3 reads CASSYSEFNQPQHF. The CDR3, as DNA: TGTGCCAGCAGTTACTCAGAGTTCAATCAGCCCCAGCATTTT.

This clone was recorded once. The chain joins TRBV5-1 to TRBJ2-2, with D possibly matching TRBD1 (5 bases). The CDR3 consists of 15 residues. V shed 4 bases and J shed 0 bases, with 10 bases lying between them. CDR1 is SGHRS and CDR2 is YFSETQ in the germline V gene. The CDR3, as DNA: TGCGCCAGCAGCGAAGGACAAACGAACACCGGGGAGCTGTTTTTT. This encodes CASSEGQTNTGELFF.

This clone was counted a few times. This chain links TRBV7-9 with TRBJ1-1, with D possibly matching TRBD1 (6 bases). CDR3 length: 16 amino acids. Trimming removed 5 bases from V and 3 bases from J, with 19 bases in between. Germline assignment: CDR1 SEHNR and CDR2 FQNEAQ (reference sequence). CDR3 nucleotides: TGTGCCAGCAGCCCACGGTACAGGGTAATGGACACTGAAGCTTTCTTT. Its protein product is CASSPRYRVMDTEAFF.

The rearrangement joins TRBV5-1 to TRBJ2-7; tentative D call: TRBD1 (5 bases). CDR1 is SGHRS and CDR2 is YFSETQ in the germline V gene. This CDR3 is built from 15 residues. V was pared by 0 bases and J by 0 bases, with 10 bases between. This CDR3 reads CASSLGSGISYEQYF. The CDR3 coding sequence is TGCGCCAGCAGCTTGGGTTCAGGGATCTCCTACGAGCAGTACTTC.

The chain employs TRBV5-1 and TRBJ2-1, with TRBD2 matching 9 bases. V was clipped by 2 bases and J by 10 bases; unmatched bases: 10. CDR3 length equals 15 residues. CDR1 and CDR2 from the germline V gene are SGHRS and YFSETQ. CDR3: CASSFGLAGIDEQFF. The CDR3 DNA reads as TGCGCCAGCAGCTTCGGGCTAGCGGGGATAGACGAGCAGTTCTTC.

This clone came up a few times. Here the CDR3 DNA reads TGCGCCAGCAGCTTGGGCGTTCTGGGAAACACCATATATTTT. It codes for CASSLGVLGNTIYF. This chain links TRBV5-1 with TRBJ1-3; D gene uncertain. The V end was cut by 0 bases, the J end by 4 bases, with 8 bases between. This CDR3 has 14 amino acids. Looked up from germline, CDR1 is SGHRS and CDR2 is YFSETQ. The full variable domain, completed using reference TRBV5-1 and TRBJ1-3, is KAGVTQTPRYLIKTRGQQVTLSCSPISGHRSVSWYQQTPGQGLQFLFEYFSETQRNKGNFPGRFSGRQFSNSRSEMNVSTLELGDSALYLCASSLGVLGNTIYFGEGSWLTVV.

J is TRBJ1-2 and V is TRBV20-1; possibly TRBD1 for D (6 bases). Germline V CDR1 and CDR2: DFQATT, SNEGSKA (reference sequence). The ends were cut back, 3 bases at V and 6 bases at J, with 17 bases in the middle. This CDR3 region has 14 residues. The CDR3 is CSASTGSRSDGYTF. For the CDR3, the DNA is TGCAGTGCTAGTACAGGGTCTCGGTCAGATGGCTACACCTTC.

This chain connects TRBV6-1 to TRBJ1-4; 7 bases agree with TRBD1. This CDR3 has 17 residues. The germline V gene has CDR1 MNHNS and CDR2 SASEGT. Trimming removed 3 bases from V and 8 bases from J; junction bases left unmatched: 15. CDR3 loop: CASSDPRDRQGGEKLFF. The CDR3 nucleotides are TGTGCCAGCAGTGACCCCCGGGACAGACAGGGCGGCGAAAAACTGTTTTTT.

V is TRBV30 and J is TRBJ2-1, with 7 bases matching TRBD2. The V gene end was trimmed by 4 bases and the J gene end by 0 bases; junction bases not matched to a gene: 0. CDR3 length: 13 amino acids. Germline V gene data show CDR1 as GTSNPN and CDR2 as SVGIG (reference sequence). CDR3 nucleotides: TGTGCCTGGACGGGGGGCTCCTACAATGAGCAGTTCTTC. It encodes CAWTGGSYNEQFF.

This clone was detected once. J is TRBJ2-2 and V is TRBV2, with D possibly matching TRBD2 (5 bases). Trimming stripped 6 bases from V and 6 bases from J, with 14 bases between. The CDR3 contains 14 residues. Germline-derived CDR1 and CDR2 are SNHLY and FYNNEI. Here the CDR3 reads CASRDSPGSGELFF. CDR3 coding DNA: TGTGCCAGCAGGGACTCGCCGGGGTCCGGGGAGCTGTTTTTT.

This chain links TRBV12-5 with TRBJ1-1; 7 positions match TRBD1. V lost 3 bases and J lost 6; bases outside the gene matches: 1. CDR1 is LGHNT, CDR2 FRNRAP, per germline. The CDR3 loop spans 12 amino acids. The CDR3 here is CASGFQGAEAFF. The CDR3 DNA follows: TGTGCTAGTGGTTTCCAGGGGGCTGAAGCTTTCTTT.

The chain recombines TRBV12-5 with TRBJ1-5; TRBD1 is a possible D gene (5 bases). V lost 7 bases and J 9 bases, leaving 22 bases between the germline ends. The germline V gene encodes CDR1 LGHNT and CDR2 FRNRAP. CDR3 length: 15 amino acids. The CDR3 sequence is CASAPGGSGSWPQHF. Written as DNA, the CDR3 is TGTGCTAGTGCCCCCGGGGGTTCAGGTTCGTGGCCCCAGCATTTT. Full variable domain (remainder filled in from reference TRBV12-5 and TRBJ1-5): DARVTQTPRHKVTEMGQEVTMRCQPILGHNTVFWYRQTMMQGLELLAYFRNRAPLDDSGMPKDRFSAEMPDATLATLKIQPSEPRDSAVYFCASAPGGSGSWPQHFGDGTRLSIL.

The rearrangement links TRBV19 to TRBJ2-1; 13 nucleotides match TRBD2. Trimming took 5 bases from V and 1 from J; bases not matched to a gene: 14. The CDR3 runs 20 residues. CDR1 and CDR2 (germline): LNHDA, SQIVND (reference sequence). The DNA for the CDR3 is TGTGCCAGTAGTCAAAACCCCTGGACTAGCGGGGGCCAGTCCTACAATGAGCAGTTCTTC. It codes for CASSQNPWTSGGQSYNEQFF.

The chain has TRBV19 and TRBJ1-4; no firm D call. Trimming shortened V by 4 bases and J by 10 bases, and 19 bases separated the two germline ends. The germline CDR1 and CDR2 sequences are LNHDA and SQIVND (reference sequence). This CDR3 spans 15 amino acids. The CDR3 bases are TGTGCCAGTAGTAACCCATCGCGAGTTTCTGGAAAACTGTTTTTT. It encodes CASSNPSRVSGKLFF.

This chain joins TRBV11-2 and TRBJ1-1; the D is unclear. Germline V lookup: CDR1 SGHAT, CDR2 FQNNGV. V was shortened by 1 base and J by 6 bases, with 12 bases between the two germline ends. The CDR3 length is 14 residues. The CDR3 protein is CASSLVDPRAEAFF. The CDR3 DNA is TGTGCCAGCAGCTTAGTGGACCCGAGGGCTGAAGCTTTCTTT.

The V gene is TRBV11-2, the J gene TRBJ1-2; 7 bases line up with TRBD1. This CDR3 is built from 13 residues. J gave up 4 bases and V 6 bases, and 5 bases lay outside the gene matches. The germline gives CDR1 SGHAT, CDR2 FQNNGV. The CDR3 is CASSRGHVYGYTF. The CDR3 DNA reads as TGTGCCAGCAGTAGGGGGCATGTCTATGGCTACACCTTC.

The gene calls are TRBV29-1 and TRBJ2-7, with 7 nucleotides matching TRBD1. Trimming took 7 bases from V and 1 from J; bases not matched to a gene: 10. The CDR3 is 14 residues long. CDR1 and CDR2 (germline): SQVTM, ANQGSEA. The DNA for the CDR3 is TGCAGCGCCCGAACGGGACAGATATCCTACGAGCAGTACTTC. Protein product: CSARTGQISYEQYF.

This rearrangement joins TRBV25-1 to TRBJ1-4; D uncertain. V was clipped by 6 bases and J by 5 bases, with 7 bases between them. The CDR3 is made up of 12 amino acids. Germline values: CDR1 MGHDK, CDR2 SYGVNS. The CDR3 here is CASRTDNEKLFF. CDR3 DNA sequence: TGTGCCAGCAGGACTGACAATGAAAAACTGTTTTTT. Using reference TRBV25-1 and TRBJ1-4 for the parts outside the CDR3, the full variable domain is EADIYQTPRYLVIGTGKKITLECSQTMGHDKMYWYQQDPGMELHLIHYSYGVNSTEKGDLSSESTVSRIRTEHFPLTLESARPSHTSQYLCASRTDNEKLFFGSGTQLSVL.

This clone was found once. The CDR3 sequence: CASSRAGLFNTGELFF. CDR3 sequence (DNA): TGTGCCAGCAGTCGAGCCGGACTGTTCAACACCGGGGAGCTGTTTTTT. The rearrangement uses TRBV27 and TRBJ2-2; a weak D match, TRBD2 (5 bases). The CDR3 runs 16 residues. Germline V gene lookup returns CDR1 MNHEY and CDR2 SMNVEV (reference sequence). Trimming pared 5 bases from V and 2 bases from J, leaving 15 bases between.

The V call is TRBV5-5, the J call TRBJ1-6; TRBD1 aligns across 10 bases. Trimming cost V 0 bases and J 9 bases; bases outside gene matches: 6. The CDR3 has 16 residues. Looked up from germline, CDR1 is SGHKS and CDR2 is YYEKEE (reference sequence). The CDR3 region has the DNA TGTGCCAGCAGCTTGGCCGCGACAGGGGGCCCTTCACCCCTCCACTTT. Translated, it gives CASSLAATGGPSPLHF. Full variable domain (missing parts from reference TRBV5-5 and TRBJ1-6): DAGVTQSPTHLIKTRGQQVTLRCSPISGHKSVSWYQQVLGQGPQFIFQYYEKEERGRGNFPDRFSARQFPNYSSELNVNALLLGDSALYLCASSLAATGGPSPLHFGNGTRLTVT.

V and J are TRBV7-6 and TRBJ1-5; 8 bases map to TRBD1. The V gene end was trimmed by 4 bases and the J gene end by 7 bases; junction bases not matched to a gene: 6. The V gene's germline CDR1 is SGHVS and CDR2 FNYEAQ. This CDR3 is 14 amino acids long. In DNA form, the CDR3 reads TGTGCCAGCAGCTCCAGACAGGGGAAACAGCCCCAGCATTTT. This codes for CASSSRQGKQPQHF.

This sequence joins TRBV7-9 and TRBJ1-2; no clear D gene. Deletions cut 5 bases from V and 7 bases from J, with 20 bases between. The CDR3 consists of 15 residues. CDR1 is SEHNR and CDR2 is FQNEAQ in the germline V gene (reference sequence). As DNA, the CDR3 is TGTGCCAGCAGCCCACAAATCCGGACGGGGTCTGGCTACACCTTC. Protein: CASSPQIRTGSGYTF.

About this clone: Other DNA sequences in the same sample also yield this CDR3. The chain joins TRBV10-1 to TRBJ2-5; possibly TRBD1 for D (6 bases). There are 13 residues in the CDR3. V was clipped by 3 bases and J by 2 bases, with 7 bases between them. Germline lookup yields CDR1 WNHNN and CDR2 SYGVQD (reference sequence). The CDR3 loop reads CASSEGGQETQYF. The CDR3 DNA reads TGCGCCAGCAGTGAAGGGGGACAAGAGACCCAGTACTTC.

V and J are TRBV29-1 and TRBJ2-2; 7 bases are a match to TRBD2. V lost 7 bases, J lost 4 bases, and 9 bases stayed unmatched. Germline V gene sequence: CDR1 SQVTM, CDR2 ANQGSEA. This CDR3 spans 14 amino acids. This CDR3 is CSARELATTGELFF. CDR3 in DNA: TGCAGCGCGCGAGAACTAGCGACCACCGGGGAGCTGTTTTTT.

The chain combines TRBV2 with TRBJ2-1, with TRBD1 matching 9 bases. The ends lost 4 bases at V and 4 bases at J; junction bases unmatched: 5. Per the germline V gene, CDR1 is SNHLY and CDR2 is FYNNEI. The CDR3 is 15 amino acids. This CDR3 is CASSAQGAGYNEQFF. The CDR3 DNA reads as TGTGCCAGCAGTGCACAGGGGGCCGGATACAATGAGCAGTTCTTC.

The chain recombines TRBV5-4 with TRBJ2-1; TRBD1 agrees at 8 bases. Germline assignment: CDR1 SGHNT and CDR2 YYREEE (reference sequence). The CDR3 contains 17 residues. After removal of 0 bases from V and 0 bases from J, the junction contained 5 bases not matched to a gene. The CDR3 bases are TGTGCCAGCAGCTTGGGGGGACAGGTAAGCTCCTACAATGAGCAGTTCTTC. Amino acids: CASSLGGQVSSYNEQFF.